The T cell receptor (beta chain) described here comes from a study of blood T cells in healthy people across ages. Study results and caveats: The unknown donor CMV status may have confounded expanded clonotype changes. Whereas aged donors had fewer naive CD4+ cells, long-lived donors had more of them and higher diversity.

Using a J-beta primer mix together with a sample-barcoded 5' primer, a second PCR was run for roughly 7 to 12 cycles. A template-switch adaptor containing 12 random nucleotides labeled each cDNA molecule. MiXCR, run by TCRdb on the 5' RACE reads, gives a single entry per CDR3 protein. Of 1.5 million or so distinct CDR3 sequences detected, 40% to 50% appear once; the ten largest clones hold 6.5% to 10%. This CDR3 has 18 amino acids. Deletions cut 0 bases from V and 5 bases from J, with 21 bases between. CDR1 and CDR2 from the germline V gene are PRHDT and FYEKMQ (reference sequence). As regards this clonotype: The antigen remains unidentified.

The chain is built from TRBV13 and TRBJ2-3; no definite D call. Sequencing used blood. This receptor was identified in a young woman in good health. The CDR3 nucleotides read TGTGCCAGCAGCTTAGGCCGATCCCCACCAGCGCTGGGAGATACGCAGTATTTT. Its translation is CASSLGRSPPALGDTQYF. Supplemented by reference TRBV13 and TRBJ2-3, the full variable domain reads AAGVIQSPRHLIKEKRETATLKCYPIPRHDTVYWYQQGPGQDPQFLISFYEKMQSDKGSIPDRFSAQQFSDYHSELNMSSLELGDSALYFCASSLGRSPPALGDTQYFGPGTRLTVL.